This TCR beta chain was found in a study of T cells in localized non-small cell lung cancer. Trimming cost V 4 bases and J 4 bases, with 14 bases left between them. CDR3 length: 15 residues. Per germline, CDR1 SGHDN and CDR2 FVKESK. TCRdb's table, derived via immunoSEQ multiplex PCR, lists solely in-frame clones and lacks some. Of just under 80,000 clones in the sample, approximately 80% were seen once. This clone is medium-sized. Its antigen is not identified. Study-wide findings and caveats: Of the tissues analyzed, uninvolved adjacent lung showed maximal T cell clonality, greater than tumor. Turning up in adjacent lung were a median 57 of the top 100 tumor clones.

The sample was peripheral blood, taken before any cancer treatment. The V and J genes are TRBV14 and TRBJ2-1; D call uncertain. This TCR came from a female donor of 60 years or more with stage I lung adenocarcinoma. The CDR3 loop reads CASSPFMMGYNEQFF. For the CDR3, the DNA is TGTGCCAGCAGCCCTTTCATGATGGGATACAATGAGCAGTTCTTC.